The next 6 T cell receptor beta chains were all read from a single sample in a study of blood T cell repertoires in COVID-19 (dated by TCRdb to the early 2020s). Preparation of the library involved the immunoSEQ multiplex PCR assay. Here the immuneACCESS table is served through TCRdb, limited to in-frame sequences with V and J called. Missing clones are a known gap in these copies; in checked studies unresolved V genes cover under half, and the rest lacks a known reason. For this sample there are 70,000 or so clones; about four fifths appear just once. The ten biggest clones cover under 25% of the sample. The sequencing sample was made of peripheral blood. Receptors originate from a man in his 70s with acute or convalescent COVID-19.

The rearrangement joins TRBV5-1 to TRBJ1-2, with TRBD1 as a possible D gene (6 bases). CDR3 length equals 16 residues. Germline CDR1 and CDR2: SGHRS and YFSETQ. Trimming pared 2 bases from V and 6 bases from J, leaving 20 bases between. The chain's CDR3 is CASSFRPQGEGDGYTF. CDR3 coding DNA: TGCGCCAGCAGCTTTCGCCCACAGGGTGAAGGAGATGGCTACACCTTC.

The gene calls are TRBV5-4 and TRBJ1-2; D gene unclear. Trimming removed 5 bases at V and 6 bases at J, with 17 bases between. Germline V gives CDR1 SGHNT, CDR2 YYREEE (reference sequence). The CDR3 consists of 14 residues. CDR3 DNA sequence: TGTGCCAGCAGTCCATTCTCGGGTGTAGATGGCTACACCTTC. Its protein is CASSPFSGVDGYTF. Full variable domain (outside the CDR3, taken from reference TRBV5-4 and TRBJ1-2): ETGVTQSPTHLIKTRGQQVTLRCSSQSGHNTVSWYQQALGQGPQFIFQYYREEENGRGNFPPRFSGLQFPNYSSELNVNALELDDSALYLCASSPFSGVDGYTFGSGTRLTVV.

This chain joins TRBV6-5 and TRBJ1-5; D not certain. Germline CDR1 MNHEY, CDR2 SVGAGI. Deletions cut 9 bases from V and 2 bases from J, with 11 bases between. The CDR3 has 13 amino acids. CDR3 protein: CASKSPGNQPQHF. CDR3 DNA sequence: TGTGCCAGTAAGTCGCCGGGCAATCAGCCCCAGCATTTT.

The rearrangement joins TRBV9 to TRBJ1-5, with D uncertain. CDR1 is SGDLS and CDR2 is YYNGEE in the germline V gene. Trimming left V 3 bases short and J 0 bases short, with 7 bases between. There are 14 residues in the CDR3. In DNA, the CDR3 is TGTGCCAGCAGCGCTACAGATAGCAATCAGCCCCAGCATTTT. This sequence encodes CASSATDSNQPQHF.

The chain is built from TRBV9 and TRBJ2-1; 7 positions agree with TRBD2. In germline, CDR1 is SGDLS, CDR2 YYNGEE. Trimming removed 3 bases from V and 4 bases from J; junction bases left unmatched: 13. The CDR3 spans 17 residues. CDR3 residues: CASSGPLGSGTYNEQFF. Written as DNA, the CDR3 is TGTGCCAGCAGCGGGCCCCTAGGGAGCGGGACTTACAATGAGCAGTTCTTC.

This clone was detected once. V usage is TRBV5-5 and J usage is TRBJ1-1; tentative D call: TRBD1 (6 bases). V gave up 4 bases and J gave up 10 bases, with 20 bases separating them. The CDR3 has 14 amino acids. Germline V gene lookup returns CDR1 SGHKS and CDR2 YYEKEE (reference sequence). CDR3 coding DNA: TGTGCCAGCAGCAACGGAGAGGGGGAGCGGCCAGCTTTCTTT. Its protein product is CASSNGEGERPAFF.